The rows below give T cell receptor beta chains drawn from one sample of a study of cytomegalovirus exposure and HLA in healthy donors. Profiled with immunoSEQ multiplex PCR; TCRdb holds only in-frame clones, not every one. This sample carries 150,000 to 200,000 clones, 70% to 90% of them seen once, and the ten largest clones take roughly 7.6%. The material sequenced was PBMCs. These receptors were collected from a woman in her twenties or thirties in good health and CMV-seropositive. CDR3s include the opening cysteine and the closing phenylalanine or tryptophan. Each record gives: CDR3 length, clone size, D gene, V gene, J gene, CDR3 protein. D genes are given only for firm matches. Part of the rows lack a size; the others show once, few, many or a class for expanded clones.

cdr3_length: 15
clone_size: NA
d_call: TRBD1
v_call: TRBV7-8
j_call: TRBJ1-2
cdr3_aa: CASSPMGTANYGYTF

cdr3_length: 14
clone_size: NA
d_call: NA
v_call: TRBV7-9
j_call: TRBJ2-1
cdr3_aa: CASSPRSSVGEQFF

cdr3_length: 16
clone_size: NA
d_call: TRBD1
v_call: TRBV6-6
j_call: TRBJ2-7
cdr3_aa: CASTKNPGTDRYEQYF

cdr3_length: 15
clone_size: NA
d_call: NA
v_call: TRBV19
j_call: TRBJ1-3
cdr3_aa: CASTSGGKVGNTIYF

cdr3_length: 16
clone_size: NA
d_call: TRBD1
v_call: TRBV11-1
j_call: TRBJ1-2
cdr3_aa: CASSLGGQGSYYGYTF

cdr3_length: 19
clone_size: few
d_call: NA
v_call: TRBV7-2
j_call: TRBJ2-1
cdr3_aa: CASSLEDSQYYTIWGGRFF

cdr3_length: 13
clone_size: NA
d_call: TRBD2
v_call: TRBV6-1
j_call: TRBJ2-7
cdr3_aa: CASSGRGGYEQYF

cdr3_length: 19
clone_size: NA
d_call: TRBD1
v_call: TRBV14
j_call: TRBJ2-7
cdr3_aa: CASSHITSDRVGLSYEQYF

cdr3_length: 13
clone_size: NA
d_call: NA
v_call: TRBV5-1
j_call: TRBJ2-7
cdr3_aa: CASAIGGRNEQYF

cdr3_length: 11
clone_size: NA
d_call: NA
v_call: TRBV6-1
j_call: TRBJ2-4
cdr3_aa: CASSEYTQQYF

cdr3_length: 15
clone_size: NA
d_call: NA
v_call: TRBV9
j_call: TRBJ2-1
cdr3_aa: CASSVGLGAANEQFF

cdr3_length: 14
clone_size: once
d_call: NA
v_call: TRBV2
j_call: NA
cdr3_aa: CASVDPGRAYEQYF

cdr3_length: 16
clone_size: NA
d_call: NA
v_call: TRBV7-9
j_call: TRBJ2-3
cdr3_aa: CSSSSPATVVLDTQYF

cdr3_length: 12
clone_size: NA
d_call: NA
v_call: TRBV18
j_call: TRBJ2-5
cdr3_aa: CASSPSEETQYF

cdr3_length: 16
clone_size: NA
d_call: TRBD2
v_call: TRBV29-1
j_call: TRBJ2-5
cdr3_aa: CSVEDRSGGPLGTQYF

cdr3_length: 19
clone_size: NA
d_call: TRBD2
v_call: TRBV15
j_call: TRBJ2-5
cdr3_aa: CATSRDLATSGGSGETQYF

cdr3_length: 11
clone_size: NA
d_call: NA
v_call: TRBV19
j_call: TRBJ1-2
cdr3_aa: CASREGYGYTF

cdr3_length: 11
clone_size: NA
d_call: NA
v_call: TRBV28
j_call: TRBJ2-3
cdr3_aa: CASSLTRTQYF

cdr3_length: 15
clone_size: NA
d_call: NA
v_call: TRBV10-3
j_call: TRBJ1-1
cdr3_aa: CAISERPQDYTEAFF

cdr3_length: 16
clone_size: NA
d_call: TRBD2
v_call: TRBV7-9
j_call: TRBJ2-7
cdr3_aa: CASSLWLAGGHREQYF

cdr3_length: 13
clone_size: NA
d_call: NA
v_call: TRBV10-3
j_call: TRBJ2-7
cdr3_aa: CAISEASSYEQYF

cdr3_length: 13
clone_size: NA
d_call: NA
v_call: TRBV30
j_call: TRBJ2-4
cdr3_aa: CAWSIAGSDIQYF

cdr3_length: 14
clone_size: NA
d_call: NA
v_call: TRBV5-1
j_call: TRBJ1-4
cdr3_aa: CASRSGVFNEKLFF

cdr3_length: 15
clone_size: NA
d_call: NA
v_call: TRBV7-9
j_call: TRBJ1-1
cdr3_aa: CSSSSSGGVNTEAFF

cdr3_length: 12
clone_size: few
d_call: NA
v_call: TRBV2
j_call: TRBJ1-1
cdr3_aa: CASSDRGPEAFF

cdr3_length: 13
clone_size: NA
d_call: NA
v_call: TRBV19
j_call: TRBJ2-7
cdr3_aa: CASSMGRGLEQYF

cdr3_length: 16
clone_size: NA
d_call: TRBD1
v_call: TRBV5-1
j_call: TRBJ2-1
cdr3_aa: CASSFPDRGGYNEQFF

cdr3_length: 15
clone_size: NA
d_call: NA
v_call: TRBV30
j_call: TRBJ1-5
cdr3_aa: CAWNRGGYSNQPQHF

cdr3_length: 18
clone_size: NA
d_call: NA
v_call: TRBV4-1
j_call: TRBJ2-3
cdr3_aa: CASSQASVYGGPTDTQYF